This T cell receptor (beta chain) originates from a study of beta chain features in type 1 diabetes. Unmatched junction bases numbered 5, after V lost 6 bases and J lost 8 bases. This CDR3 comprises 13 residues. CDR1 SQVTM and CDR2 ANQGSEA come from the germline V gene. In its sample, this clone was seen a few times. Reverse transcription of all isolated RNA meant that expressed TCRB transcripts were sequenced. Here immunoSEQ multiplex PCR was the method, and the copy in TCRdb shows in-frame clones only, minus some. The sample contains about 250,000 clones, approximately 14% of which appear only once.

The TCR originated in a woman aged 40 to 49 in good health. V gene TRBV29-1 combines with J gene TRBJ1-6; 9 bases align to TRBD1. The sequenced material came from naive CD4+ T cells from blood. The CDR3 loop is CSVGTGKDSPLHF. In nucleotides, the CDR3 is TGCAGCGTGGGGACAGGGAAGGATTCACCCCTCCACTTT.